A single sample gave rise to the 3 T cell receptor beta chains below, sequenced in a study of cytomegalovirus exposure and HLA in healthy donors. The PCR ran on 60 Vbeta and 13 Jbeta primers. Sequencing was performed with immunoSEQ multiplex PCR; in TCRdb, only in-frame clones are kept and a portion is missing. The sample shows 90,000 to 100,000 clones, 82% of them seen only once. The sample comprised PBMCs. Receptors originate from a man in his fifties or sixties in good health and CMV-seronegative.

J is TRBJ2-1 and V is TRBV27; weak D call: TRBD2 (7 bases). Between the trimmed V and J ends, which lost 5 bases and 4 bases, there was a span of 36 bases. The length of the CDR3 is 22 residues. Germline V CDR1 and CDR2: MNHEY, SMNVEV (reference sequence). CDR3: CASSQRTITMSSWGGNYNEQFF. CDR3 bases: TGTGCCAGCAGTCAGCGGACAATTACAATGAGCAGTTGGGGGGGCAATTACAATGAGCAGTTCTTC.

The rearrangement links TRBV7-9 to TRBJ2-5; the D gene is possibly TRBD1 (5 bases). The DNA matches TRBJ2-7 better at its end, which makes the J call doubtful. This CDR3 has 15 residues. Germline CDR1 is SEHNR and CDR2 is FQNEAQ (reference sequence). CDR3 DNA sequence: TGTGCCAGCAGCCCAGGGAATCGGGCTTGGCACGAGCAGTACTTC. Protein product: CASSPGNRAWHEQYF.

The chain carries TRBV11-2 and TRBJ2-7; weak D call: TRBD1 (6 bases). The V end lost 2 bases, the J end lost 7 bases, and 12 bases lay between the germline ends. Looked up from germline, CDR1 is SGHAT and CDR2 is FQNNGV. CDR3 length: 13 amino acids. The CDR3: CASSLQVQGEQYF. In DNA, the CDR3 is TGTGCCAGCAGCTTACAGGTTCAGGGGGAGCAGTACTTC.